The rows below give T cell receptor beta chains drawn from one sample of a study of cytomegalovirus exposure and HLA in healthy donors. The data were produced by immunoSEQ multiplex PCR, yet TCRdb's version contains in-frame clones alone and is incomplete. The sample's table shows approximately 210,000 clones. The sample comprised PBMCs. These TCRs come from a woman aged 25 to 45 in good health and CMV-seropositive. The CDR3 runs from the conserved cysteine through the conserved F or W. A D gene is named only where the DNA matches it firmly.

D gene,V gene,J gene,CDR3 protein,CDR3 DNA
TRBD2,TRBV5-1,TRBJ2-5,CASSIGLAGMGETQYF,TGCGCCAGCAGCATCGGACTAGCGGGGATGGGAGAGACCCAGTACTTC
NA,TRBV5-1,TRBJ2-7,CASSLGWLDTYSYEQYF,TGCGCCAGCAGCTTGGGGTGGTTGGACACTTACTCCTACGAGCAGTACTTC
TRBD2,TRBV6-1,TRBJ2-1,CASSDRVTGASGSYNEQFF,TGTGCCAGCAGTGACAGGGTAACAGGGGCTAGCGGGAGTTATAATGAGCAGTTCTTC
NA,TRBV6-6,TRBJ1-1,CASSYSTQGTEAFF,TGTGCCAGCAGTTACTCGACGCAGGGCACTGAAGCTTTCTTT
TRBD1,TRBV14,TRBJ2-5,CASSPRDRGRETQYF,TGTGCCAGCAGCCCCCGGGACAGGGGGCGAGAGACCCAGTACTTC
TRBD1,TRBV2,TRBJ1-2,CASRERDSFNYGYTF,TGTGCCAGCAGGGAACGGGACAGTTTTAACTATGGCTACACCTTC
NA,TRBV7-9,TRBJ2-3,CASRQTTSLAQYF,TGTGCCAGCAGACAAACCACTAGCTTGGCGCAGTATTTT
NA,TRBV2,TRBJ1-3,CASSEDGGSGNTIYF,TGCGCCAGCAGTGAAGACGGAGGCTCTGGAAACACCATATATTTT
NA,TRBV20-1,TRBJ2-3,CSASRRDTQYF,TGCAGTGCTAGCCGGAGGGATACGCAGTATTTT
NA,TRBV9,TRBJ2-1,CASSVGGLRSYNEQFF,TGTGCCAGCAGCGTAGGGGGCTTGCGCTCCTACAATGAGCAGTTCTTC
NA,TRBV20-1,TRBJ2-5,CSVRDIGTQYF,TGCAGTGTAAGAGATATCGGGACCCAGTACTTC
TRBD1,TRBV7-9,TRBJ2-3,CASSIQRGPDTQYF,TGTGCCAGCAGCATTCAGAGGGGGCCAGATACGCAGTATTTT
TRBD1,TRBV18,TRBJ1-1,CASSPGTGVRTEAFF,TGTGCCAGCTCACCAGGGACAGGGGTTCGGACTGAAGCTTTCTTT
TRBD1,TRBV6-6,TRBJ1-6,CASSSPGQYNSPLHF,TGTGCCAGCAGTTCCCCGGGACAGTATAATTCACCCCTCCACTTT